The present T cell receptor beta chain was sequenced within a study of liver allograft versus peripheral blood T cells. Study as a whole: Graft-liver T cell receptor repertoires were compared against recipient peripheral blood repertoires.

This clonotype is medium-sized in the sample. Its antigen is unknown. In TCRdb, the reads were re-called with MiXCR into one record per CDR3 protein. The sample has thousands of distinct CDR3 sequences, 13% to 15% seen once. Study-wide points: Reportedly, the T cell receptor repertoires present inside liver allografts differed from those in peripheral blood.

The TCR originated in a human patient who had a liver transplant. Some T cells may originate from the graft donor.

The DNA for the CDR3 is TGTGCCAGCACGGACAGGTCCAATCAGCCCCAGCATTTT. It specifies CASTDRSNQPQHF. The gene calls are TRBV6-2 or TRBV6-3 and TRBJ1-5, with 7 nucleotides matching TRBD1. V lost 7 bases, J lost 3 bases, and 3 bases stayed unmatched. Germline loops: CDR1 MNHEY, CDR2 SVGEGT. This CDR3 is 13 amino acids long.